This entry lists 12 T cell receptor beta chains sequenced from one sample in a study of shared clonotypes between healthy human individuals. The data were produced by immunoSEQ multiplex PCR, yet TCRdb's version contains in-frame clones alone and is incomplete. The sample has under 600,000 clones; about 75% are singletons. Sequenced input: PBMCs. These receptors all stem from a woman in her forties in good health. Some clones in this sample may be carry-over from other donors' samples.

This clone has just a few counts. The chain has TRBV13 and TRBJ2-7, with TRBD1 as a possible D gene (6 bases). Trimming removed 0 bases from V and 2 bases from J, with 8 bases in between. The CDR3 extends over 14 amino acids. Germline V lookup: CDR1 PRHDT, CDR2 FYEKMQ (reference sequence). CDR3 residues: CASSLGDSAYEQYF. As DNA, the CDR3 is TGTGCCAGCAGCTTAGGGGACAGCGCCTACGAGCAGTACTTC.

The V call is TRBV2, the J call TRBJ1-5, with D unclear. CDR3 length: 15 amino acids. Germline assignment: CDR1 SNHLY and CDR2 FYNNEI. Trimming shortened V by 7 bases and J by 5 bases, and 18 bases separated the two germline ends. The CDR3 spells CASTAGPPLYQPQHF. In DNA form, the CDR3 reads TGTGCCAGCACGGCCGGGCCTCCCCTTTATCAGCCCCAGCATTTT.

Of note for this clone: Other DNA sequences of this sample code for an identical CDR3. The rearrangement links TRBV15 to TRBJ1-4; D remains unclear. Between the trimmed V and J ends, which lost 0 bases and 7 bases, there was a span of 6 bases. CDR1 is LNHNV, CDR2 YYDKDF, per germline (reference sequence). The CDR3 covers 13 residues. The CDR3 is CATSRDPSEKLFF. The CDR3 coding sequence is TGTGCCACCAGCAGAGATCCCAGTGAAAAACTGTTTTTT.

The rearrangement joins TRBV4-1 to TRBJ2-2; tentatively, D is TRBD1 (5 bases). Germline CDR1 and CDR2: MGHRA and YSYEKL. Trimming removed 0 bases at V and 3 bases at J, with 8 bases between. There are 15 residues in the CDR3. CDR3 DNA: TGCGCCAGCAGCCAAGATCTCAGGGACACCGGGGAGCTGTTTTTT. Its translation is CASSQDLRDTGELFF.

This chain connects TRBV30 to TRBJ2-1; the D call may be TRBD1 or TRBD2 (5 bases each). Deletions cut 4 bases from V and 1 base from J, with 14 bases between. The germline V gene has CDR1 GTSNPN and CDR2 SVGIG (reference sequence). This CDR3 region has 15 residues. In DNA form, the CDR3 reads TGTGCCTGGACGTTAGGGACGAATTCCTACAATGAGCAGTTCTTC. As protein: CAWTLGTNSYNEQFF.

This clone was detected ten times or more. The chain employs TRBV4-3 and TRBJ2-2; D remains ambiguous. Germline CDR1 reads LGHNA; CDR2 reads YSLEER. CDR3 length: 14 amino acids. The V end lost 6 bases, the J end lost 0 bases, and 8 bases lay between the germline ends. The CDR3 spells CASRSSPNTGELFF. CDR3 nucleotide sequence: TGCGCCAGCAGGAGTAGTCCGAACACCGGGGAGCTGTTTTTT.

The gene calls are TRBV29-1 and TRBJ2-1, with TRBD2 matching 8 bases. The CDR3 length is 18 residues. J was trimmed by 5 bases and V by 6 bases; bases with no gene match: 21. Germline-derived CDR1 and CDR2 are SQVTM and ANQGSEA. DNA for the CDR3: TGCAGCGTCGCCGGGACTAGGAGGTCTTCTCCCACCGACAATGAGCAGTTCTTC. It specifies CSVAGTRRSSPTDNEQFF.

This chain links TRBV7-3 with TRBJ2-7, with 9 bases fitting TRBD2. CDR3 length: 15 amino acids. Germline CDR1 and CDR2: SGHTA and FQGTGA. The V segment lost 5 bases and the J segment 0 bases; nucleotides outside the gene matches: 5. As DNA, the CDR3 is TGTGCCAGCAGCCCCTCTAGCGGGAACTCCTACGAGCAGTACTTC. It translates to CASSPSSGNSYEQYF.

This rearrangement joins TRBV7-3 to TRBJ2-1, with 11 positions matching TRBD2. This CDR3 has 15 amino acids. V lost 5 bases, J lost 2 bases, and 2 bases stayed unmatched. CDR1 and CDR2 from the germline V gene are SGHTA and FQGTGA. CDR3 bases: TGTGCCAGCAGCCAGACTAGCGGGACCTACAATGAGCAGTTCTTC. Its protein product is CASSQTSGTYNEQFF. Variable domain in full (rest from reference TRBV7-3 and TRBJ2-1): GAGVSQTPSNKVTEKGKYVELRCDPISGHTALYWYRQSLGQGPEFLIYFQGTGAADDSGLPNDRFFAVRPEGSVSTLKIQRTERGDSAVYLCASSQTSGTYNEQFFGPGTRLTVL.

Here the CDR3 reads CASTFGTDTQYF. The CDR3 DNA follows: TGTGCCAGCACCTTTGGCACAGATACGCAGTATTTT. The chain links TRBV7-2 to TRBJ2-3; no clear D. CDR3 length: 12 residues. Trimming left V 7 bases short and J 1 base short, with 6 bases between. In germline, CDR1 is SGHTA, CDR2 FQGNSA.

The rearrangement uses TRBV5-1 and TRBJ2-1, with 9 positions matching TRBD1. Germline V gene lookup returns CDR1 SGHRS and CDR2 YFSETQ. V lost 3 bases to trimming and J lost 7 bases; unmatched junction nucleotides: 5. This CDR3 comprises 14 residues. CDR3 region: CASSSQTGGNEQFF. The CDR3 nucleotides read TGCGCCAGCAGCTCGCAGACAGGGGGGAATGAGCAGTTCTTC.

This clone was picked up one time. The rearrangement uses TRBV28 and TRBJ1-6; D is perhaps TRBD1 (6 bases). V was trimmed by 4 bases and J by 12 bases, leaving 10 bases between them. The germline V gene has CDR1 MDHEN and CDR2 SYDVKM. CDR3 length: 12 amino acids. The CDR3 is CASSSQGLPLHF. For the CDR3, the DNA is TGTGCCAGCAGTTCACAGGGTTTACCCCTCCACTTT.